These 32 T cell receptor beta chains were sequenced from one sample in a study of T cell repertoires in cytomegalovirus infection. TCRdb passed the reads through MiXCR, listing each CDR3 protein once. This table holds about 180,000 distinct CDR3 sequences, roughly 14% found once. Material for sequencing was PBMCs. Receptors originate from a human donor in good health (CMV status not recorded). Some clones in this sample may be carry-over from other donors' samples.

The V and J genes are TRBV2 and TRBJ2-7; 7 nucleotides line up with TRBD1. The CDR3 totals 15 residues. In germline, CDR1 is SNHLY, CDR2 FYNNEI. V lost 7 bases, J lost 0 bases, and 9 bases stayed unmatched. CDR3 bases: TGTGCCAGCAACTCCCGGGACAGAAGCTCCTACGAGCAGTACTTC. Its translation is CASNSRDRSSYEQYF.

There are a few counts of this clonotype. CDR3 region: CASGLDRDGKGNTEAFF. The CDR3 bases are TGTGCCAGCGGATTAGATAGGGACGGCAAGGGGAACACTGAAGCTTTCTTT. This chain links TRBV6-2 or TRBV6-3 with TRBJ1-1; weak D call: TRBD1 (5 bases). Between the trimmed V and J ends, which lost 8 bases and 1 base, there was a span of 23 bases. The CDR3 sequence is 17 residues long. The germline V gene encodes CDR1 MNHEY and CDR2 SVGEGT.

Worth noting for this clonotype: Since a much larger clone is just one base distant, this may be a read error. The J gene is TRBJ2-4, the V gene TRBV7-9; D remains ambiguous. V was pared by 0 bases and J by 3 bases, with 9 bases between. Germline assignment: CDR1 SEHNR and CDR2 FQNEAQ (reference sequence). This CDR3 region has 15 residues. The CDR3 loop reads CASSLAKVSKNIQYF. The CDR3, as DNA: TGTGCCAGCAGCTTAGCGAAGGTCAGCAAAAACATTCAGTACTTC.

The sample holds many counts of this clonotype. The rearrangement links TRBV5-4 to TRBJ2-6, with TRBD2 matching over 12 bases. The ends lost 4 bases at V and 7 bases at J; junction bases unmatched: 15. The germline gives CDR1 SGHNT, CDR2 YYREEE (reference sequence). CDR3 size: 19 residues. The CDR3 DNA follows: TGTGCCAGCAGCCAAGGGACTAGCGGGTTACTCTGGGGAGCCAACGTCCTGACTTTC. Translation gives CASSQGTSGLLWGANVLTF.

This clonotype was seen many times. The J gene is TRBJ2-1, the V gene TRBV7-2; D is ambiguous. The CDR3 contains 12 residues. V lost 1 base, J lost 12 bases, and 10 bases lay in between. The germline V gene has CDR1 SGHTA and CDR2 FQGNSA. The CDR3 coding sequence is TGTGCCAGCAGCTTAGTACGGGTAGGGCAGTTCTTC. As protein: CASSLVRVGQFF.

The rearrangement links TRBV7-9 to TRBJ2-1; the match to TRBD1 covers 7 bases. J lost 3 bases, V lost 3 bases, and 2 bases had no gene match. The CDR3 has 14 residues. The germline V gene has CDR1 SEHNR and CDR2 FQNEAQ (reference sequence). CDR3 region: CASSFGTVYNEQFF. The CDR3 region has the DNA TGTGCCAGCAGCTTCGGGACAGTCTACAATGAGCAGTTCTTC. Full variable domain (rest looked up from reference TRBV7-9 and TRBJ2-1): DTGVSQNPRHKITKRGQNVTFRCDPISEHNRLYWYRQTLGQGPEFLTYFQNEAQLEKSRLLSDRFSAERPKGSFSTLEIQRTEQGDSAMYLCASSFGTVYNEQFFGPGTRLTVL.

This clonotype was detected only once. Here the CDR3 DNA reads TGTGCCACCAGTGATCAGCAGGGGAAAGCTTTCTTT. Translation: CATSDQQGKAFF. This chain uses TRBV24-1 with TRBJ1-1; tentative D call: TRBD1 (6 bases). There are 12 residues in the CDR3. Germline lookup yields CDR1 KGHDR and CDR2 SFDVKD. V dropped 3 bases and J dropped 9 bases, with 10 bases sitting between them.

This clonotype was counted only a few times. The rearrangement links TRBV19 to TRBJ1-5; perhaps TRBD1 as D (5 bases). Between the trimmed V and J ends, which lost 10 bases and 3 bases, there was a span of 10 bases. The CDR3 is made up of 12 amino acids. Germline V gene data show CDR1 as LNHDA and CDR2 as SQIVND (reference sequence). CDR3 in DNA: TGTGCCACGACAGATTACAATCAGCCCCAGCATTTT. This codes for CATTDYNQPQHF.

This clonotype was counted many times. The J gene is TRBJ2-1, the V gene TRBV5-4; D is unclear. The CDR3 is 16 residues long. Germline V gene data show CDR1 as SGHNT and CDR2 as YYREEE (reference sequence). The V end lost 3 bases, the J end lost 2 bases, and 15 bases lay between the germline ends. The DNA of the CDR3 is TGTGCCAGCAGCTCGGAGACGGGTTATGCCTACAATGAGCAGTTCTTC. Translation gives CASSSETGYAYNEQFF.

This clonotype was seen just once. The rearrangement links TRBV10-3 to TRBJ2-7, with 8 nucleotides matching TRBD1. The germline V gene encodes CDR1 ENHRY and CDR2 SYGVKD. The CDR3 is made up of 14 amino acids. Trimming at V came to 8 bases and at J to 1 base, leaving 7 bases not matched to a gene. CDR3 bases: TGTGCCATCTCCGCTCGGACAGGGTCCTACGAGCAGTACTTC. This gives the protein CAISARTGSYEQYF.

This clonotype was counted many times. The V and J genes are TRBV4-1 and TRBJ1-1, with D unresolved. There are 13 residues in the CDR3. V was clipped by 4 bases and J by 5 bases, with 11 bases between them. Germline V CDR1 and CDR2: MGHRA, YSYEKL. The CDR3 here is CASSPREGTEAFF. CDR3 coding DNA: TGCGCCAGCAGCCCTCGGGAGGGAACTGAAGCTTTCTTT.

In regard to this clonotype: Just one base apart from a much larger clone, this may be a read error. The rearrangement uses TRBV28 and TRBJ2-5; D remains ambiguous. Germline lookup yields CDR1 MDHEN and CDR2 SYDVKM. The CDR3 covers 11 residues. The chain's CDR3 is CTSSSAPTQYF. CDR3 nucleotides: TGTACCAGCAGCTCCGCGCCGACCCAGTACTTC. The full variable domain, completed using reference TRBV28 and TRBJ2-5, is DVKVTQSSRYLVKRTGEKVFLECVQDMDHENMFWYRQDPGLGLRLIYFSYDVKMKEKGDIPEGYSVSREKKERFSLILESASTNQTSMYLCTSSSAPTQYFGPGTRLLVL.

This clonotype was recorded many times. The rearrangement links TRBV7-2 to TRBJ2-4; possibly TRBD2 for D (6 bases). Trimming took 4 bases from V and 0 from J, leaving 16 bases between them. Per the germline V gene, CDR1 is SGHTA and CDR2 is FQGNSA. The CDR3 has 17 amino acids. The CDR3 DNA sequence: TGTGCCAGCAGCTCTCTTACTAGCTCGAAAGCCAAAAACATTCAGTACTTC. Amino acids: CASSSLTSSKAKNIQYF. The entire variable domain, with the rest obtained from reference TRBV7-2 and TRBJ2-4, is as follows: GAGVSQSPSNKVTEKGKDVELRCDPISGHTALYWYRQSLGQGLEFLIYFQGNSAPDKSGLPSDRFSAERTGGSVSTLTIQRTQQEDSAVYLCASSSLTSSKAKNIQYFGAGTRLSVL.

This clonotype has only a few counts. V usage is TRBV9 and J usage is TRBJ2-1; 10 nucleotides agree with TRBD1. CDR3 length: 15 residues. The junction had 9 bases not matched to a gene; V was cut back by 4 bases and J by 8 bases. Germline V CDR1 and CDR2: SGDLS, YYNGEE. CDR3 DNA: TGTGCCAGCAGCTTTCGATCCGGGACAGGGGATGAGCAGTTCTTC. It specifies CASSFRSGTGDEQFF. Supplemented by reference TRBV9 and TRBJ2-1, the full variable domain reads DSGVTQTPKHLITATGQRVTLRCSPRSGDLSVYWYQQSLDQGLQFLIQYYNGEERAKGNILERFSAQQFPDLHSELNLSSLELGDSALYFCASSFRSGTGDEQFFGPGTRLTVL.

Ten or more counts support this clonotype. The chain carries TRBV14 and TRBJ2-7; D gene uncertain. This CDR3 region has 12 residues. Germline loops: CDR1 SGHDN, CDR2 FVKESK. V was pared by 3 bases and J by 2 bases, with 5 bases between. The CDR3 loop is CASSQLAYEQYF. CDR3 coding DNA: TGTGCCAGCAGCCAGTTGGCCTACGAGCAGTACTTC.

The genes are TRBV20-1 and TRBJ1-1; the D is unclear. There are 14 residues in the CDR3. Looked up from germline, CDR1 is DFQATT and CDR2 is SNEGSKA (reference sequence). V gave up 6 bases and J gave up 6 bases, with 20 bases separating them. The CDR3 loop is CSAYSPRVGSEAFF. The DNA of the CDR3 is TGCAGTGCCTACTCCCCAAGAGTGGGATCTGAAGCTTTCTTT.

This rearrangement joins TRBV6-5 to TRBJ1-5; D is perhaps TRBD1 (5 bases). Between the trimmed V and J ends, which lost 5 bases and 7 bases, there was a span of 15 bases. Germline V gives CDR1 MNHEY, CDR2 SVGAGI. The CDR3 runs 14 residues. CDR3 DNA sequence: TGTGCCAGCAGTCCTAATGGGGACGAGCAGCCCCAGCATTTT. This encodes CASSPNGDEQPQHF.

This clonotype has more than one count but fewer than ten. This sequence joins TRBV28 and TRBJ1-1; TRBD1 is a possible D gene (5 bases). V lost 6 bases, J lost 5 bases, and 13 bases lay in between. The length of the CDR3 is 13 residues. Looked up from germline, CDR1 is MDHEN and CDR2 is SYDVKM. The CDR3: CASRGRTTTEAFF. CDR3 DNA sequence: TGTGCCAGCAGGGGGCGGACAACGACTGAAGCTTTCTTT.

The gene calls are TRBV19 and TRBJ2-1; 7 nucleotides agree with TRBD2. Germline loops: CDR1 LNHDA, CDR2 SQIVND (reference sequence). This CDR3 spans 18 amino acids. J was trimmed by 1 base and V by 1 base; bases with no gene match: 10. The CDR3 nucleotides are TGTGCCAGTAGTATAGGGCGGCGCGGCGGGGGTTCCTACAATGAGCAGTTCTTC. This gives the protein CASSIGRRGGGSYNEQFF. The full variable domain, completed using reference TRBV19 and TRBJ2-1, is DGGITQSPKYLFRKEGQNVTLSCEQNLNHDAMYWYRQDPGQGLRLIYYSQIVNDFQKGDIAEGYSVSREKKESFPLTVTSAQKNPTAFYLCASSIGRRGGGSYNEQFFGPGTRLTVL.

The chain has TRBV7-7 and TRBJ1-1; D gene unclear. The ends were cut back, 5 bases at V and 4 bases at J, with 11 bases in the middle. Per germline, CDR1 SSHAT and CDR2 FNYEAQ (reference sequence). CDR3 length: 13 amino acids. CDR3: CASSNGPSTEAFF. In DNA form, the CDR3 reads TGTGCCAGCAGCAATGGGCCCTCCACTGAAGCTTTCTTT.

This clonotype was detected ten times or more. The chain combines TRBV4-2 with TRBJ1-1; D not certain. The CDR3 is 14 amino acids. Germline values: CDR1 LGHNA, CDR2 YNFKEQ. The V end lost 3 bases, the J end lost 4 bases, and 12 bases lay between the germline ends. The CDR3 DNA reads as TGTGCCAGCAGCCAGTACACAGACGGCACTGAAGCTTTCTTT. It specifies CASSQYTDGTEAFF.

Regarding this clonotype: One base away lies a much larger clone, so this may be a sequencing read error. The chain is built from TRBV28 and TRBJ2-7, with TRBD1 matching 8 bases. V was clipped by 5 bases and J by 4 bases; unmatched bases: 13. Germline V lookup: CDR1 MDHEN, CDR2 SYDVKM. The CDR3 has 16 residues. CDR3 loop: CASSHLRTGSKYEQYF. CDR3 sequence (DNA): TGTGCCAGCAGTCATCTCCGGACAGGGAGCAAGTACGAGCAGTACTTC.

The chain joins TRBV20-1 to TRBJ2-3; 10 bases line up with TRBD2. Germline lookup yields CDR1 DFQATT and CDR2 SNEGSKA (reference sequence). CDR3 length: 14 residues. V shed 4 bases and J 2 bases; nucleotides not matched to a gene: 3. The CDR3 reads CSATLAGITDTQYF. The CDR3 DNA reads TGCAGTGCTACACTAGCGGGAATCACAGATACGCAGTATTTT.

In this sample, this clonotype turned up many times. The chain has TRBV7-6 and TRBJ1-1; 7 nucleotides agree with TRBD1. The CDR3 runs 16 residues. V lost 4 bases to trimming and J lost 4 bases; unmatched junction nucleotides: 12. Germline CDR1 SGHVS, CDR2 FNYEAQ. The CDR3 is CASSSLRGARGTEAFF. For the CDR3, the DNA is TGTGCCAGCAGCTCACTCAGGGGGGCGCGGGGCACTGAAGCTTTCTTT.

This clonotype was observed at least ten times. This chain joins TRBV12-3 or TRBV12-4 and TRBJ2-7; 9 bases line up with TRBD1. V was pared by 2 bases and J by 0 bases, with 2 bases of the junction left unmatched. The CDR3 consists of 15 residues. The DNA of the CDR3 is TGTGCCAGCAGTTTAAAGGGACAGGGCTCCTACGAGCAGTACTTC. This translates into CASSLKGQGSYEQYF.

This clonotype was recorded many times. The rearrangement links TRBV4-2 to TRBJ2-2; 7 bases line up with TRBD1. In germline, CDR1 is LGHNA, CDR2 YNFKEQ. This CDR3 contains 17 residues. V lost 0 bases and J lost 0; bases outside the gene matches: 4. CDR3 residues: CASSQERGHANTGELFF. CDR3 coding DNA: TGTGCCAGCAGCCAAGAGAGGGGGCACGCGAACACCGGGGAGCTGTTTTTT.

CDR3 DNA: TGTGCCAGCAGTTTATTCCTTCCAGGCTCGAACACTGAAGCTTTCTTT. Its translation is CASSLFLPGSNTEAFF. This sequence joins TRBV27 and TRBJ1-1; D uncertain. Germline CDR1 is MNHEY and CDR2 is SMNVEV (reference sequence). The CDR3 sequence is 16 residues long. The V gene lost 1 base and the J gene lost 1 base, with 13 bases spanning the gap.

CDR3 region: CASSLGGSNKETQYF. DNA of the CDR3: TGTGCCAGCAGTTTAGGCGGGAGCAACAAAGAGACCCAGTACTTC. The chain joins TRBV28 to TRBJ2-5, with 7 positions matching TRBD2. Losses at the gene ends were 2 bases for V and 3 bases for J; bases not matched to a gene: 6. Germline CDR1 MDHEN, CDR2 SYDVKM. CDR3 length: 15 residues.

The chain joins TRBV12-3 or TRBV12-4 to TRBJ2-3, with D possibly being TRBD2 (5 bases). The V and J ends lost 1 base and 5 bases respectively, with 10 bases between them. The CDR3 totals 14 residues. The CDR3 nucleotides read TGTGCCAGCAGTTTAGAGCGACGGGGAGATACGCAGTATTTT. This translates into CASSLERRGDTQYF.

This chain connects TRBV29-1 to TRBJ1-1, with 8 bases aligning to TRBD1. J gave up 4 bases and V 3 bases, and 4 bases lay outside the gene matches. Per germline, CDR1 SQVTM and CDR2 ANQGSEA. This CDR3 has 13 amino acids. CDR3: CSVDQGAGTEAFF. CDR3 bases: TGCAGCGTTGATCAGGGGGCGGGCACTGAAGCTTTCTTT.

This clonotype was counted at least ten times. The chain links TRBV7-2 to TRBJ1-2; 7 bases match TRBD1. Trimming at V came to 2 bases and at J to 3 bases, leaving 15 bases not matched to a gene. This CDR3 has 18 residues. Germline V gene sequence: CDR1 SGHTA, CDR2 FQGNSA. This chain's CDR3 is CASSLIGGGTAKDYGYTF. The DNA for the CDR3 is TGTGCCAGCAGCTTAATAGGGGGGGGGACAGCGAAGGACTATGGCTACACCTTC.

The chain couples TRBV18 to TRBJ1-5; D is perhaps TRBD1 (5 bases). The CDR3 is 15 amino acids. The V gene lost 3 bases and the J gene lost 4 bases, with 13 bases spanning the gap. CDR1 is KGHSH and CDR2 is LQKENI in the germline V gene. CDR3 residues: CASSPSDSPNQPQHF. CDR3 DNA sequence: TGTGCCAGCTCACCGAGCGACAGCCCGAATCAGCCCCAGCATTTT.